This T cell receptor (beta chain) was retrieved from a study of T cells in Graves' hyperthyroidism and ophthalmopathy. Study findings and constraints: Blood also carried most thyroid clonotypes expanded above 0.001. The model made its ophthalmopathy prediction, and onset followed a median around 6.5 months later.

In this sample, this clonotype turned up many times. The antigen remains undetermined. Amplified TCR beta CDR3 regions derived from RNA transcripts. The HTBI primer set was used in a first-round RT-PCR of the TCR CDR3. TCRdb processed the multiplex PCR reads anew with MiXCR; each CDR3 protein has one entry. The sample gives a few hundred thousand distinct CDR3 sequences, less than 20% of which show up once; around 40% is in the top ten. A patient was excluded if there was uncontrolled infection, other autoimmune disease, pregnancy or lactation. PBMCs were sourced from about 10 ml fresh peripheral blood. Input material: blood. The sequence was obtained from a man younger than 35 with Graves' ophthalmopathy.

Here the CDR3 reads CASSLGRGRYNEQFF. CDR3 DNA sequence: TGTGCCAGCAGTTTAGGCAGGGGGCGATACAATGAGCAGTTCTTC. This sequence joins TRBV12-3 or TRBV12-4 and TRBJ2-1; TRBD1 matches at 8 bases. V dropped 1 base and J dropped 4; count of bases not matched to a gene: 3. The CDR3 contains 15 residues.